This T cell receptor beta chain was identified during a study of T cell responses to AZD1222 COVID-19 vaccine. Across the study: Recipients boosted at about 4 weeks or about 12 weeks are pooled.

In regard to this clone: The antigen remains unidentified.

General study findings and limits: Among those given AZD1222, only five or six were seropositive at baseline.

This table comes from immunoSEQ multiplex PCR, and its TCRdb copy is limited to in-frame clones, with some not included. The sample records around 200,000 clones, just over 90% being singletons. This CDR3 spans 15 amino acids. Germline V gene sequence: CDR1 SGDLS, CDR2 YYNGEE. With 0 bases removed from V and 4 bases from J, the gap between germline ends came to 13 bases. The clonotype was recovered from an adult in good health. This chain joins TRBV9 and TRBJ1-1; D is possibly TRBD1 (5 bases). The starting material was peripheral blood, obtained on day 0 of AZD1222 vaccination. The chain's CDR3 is CASSVGGRGITEAFF. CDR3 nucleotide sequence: TGTGCCAGCAGCGTAGGGGGGAGAGGAATCACTGAAGCTTTCTTT.